Below are 25 T cell receptor beta chains sequenced from a single sample in a study of Ad26.COV2.S vaccination and SARS-CoV-2 variants. Clones were sequenced by immunoSEQ multiplex PCR, and TCRdb holds only the in-frame ones, with some missing. Of around 400,000 clones in the sample, about 83% were seen once. Treatment reported: 15 to 20 received Ad26.COV2.S at low or high dose, single or two shots; 5 received placebo; per-sample allocation not given. All samples were drawn on day 63, counting from the first vaccine or placebo injection. This sample comprised peripheral blood, obtained in a trial of Ad26.COV2.S vaccine versus placebo. The receptor set was obtained from a person aged 18-60 years who received the Ad26.COV2.S COVID-19 vaccine or a placebo.

This rearrangement joins TRBV18 to TRBJ1-1, with a weak D call TRBD1 (6 bases). This CDR3 spans 16 amino acids. The germline gives CDR1 KGHSH, CDR2 LQKENI. Trimming stripped 3 bases from V and 5 bases from J, with 19 bases between. The DNA for the CDR3 is TGTGCCAGCTCACCTCAATTGGACAGCGGGAAGACTGAAGCTTTCTTT. Residues: CASSPQLDSGKTEAFF. The variable domain in full, with the rest retrieved from reference TRBV18 and TRBJ1-1, is NAGVMQNPRHLVRRRGQEARLRCSPMKGHSHVYWYRQLPEEGLKFMVYLQKENIIDESGMPKERFSAEFPKEGPSILRIQQVVRGDSAAYFCASSPQLDSGKTEAFFGQGTRLTVV.

V is TRBV6-6 and J is TRBJ2-2; D is uncertain. The ends were cut back, 6 bases at V and 2 bases at J, with 10 bases in the middle. The CDR3 consists of 14 residues. Looked up from germline, CDR1 is MNHNY and CDR2 is SVGAGI (reference sequence). The CDR3 region is CASRDTVNTGELFF. CDR3 DNA sequence: TGTGCCAGCAGAGATACAGTTAACACCGGGGAGCTGTTTTTT.

This chain links TRBV4-1 with TRBJ1-5; 9 bases map to TRBD1. The CDR3 extends over 15 amino acids. The germline CDR1 and CDR2 sequences are MGHRA and YSYEKL. Germline trimming cut 5 bases from V and 5 bases from J; bases unmatched to any gene: 7. CDR3 in amino acids: CASSRDRARYQPQHF. The CDR3 nucleotides read TGCGCCAGCAGCAGGGACAGGGCAAGGTATCAGCCCCAGCATTTT.

The rearrangement uses TRBV7-2 and TRBJ1-1, with TRBD1 matching over 7 bases. CDR1 and CDR2 (germline): SGHTA, FQGNSA. With V trimmed by 4 bases and J by 9 bases, 8 bases remained unmatched. There are 13 residues in the CDR3. CDR3 loop: CASSSGRQGKAFF. CDR3 bases: TGTGCCAGCAGCTCCGGAAGACAGGGAAAAGCTTTCTTT.

The rearrangement joins TRBV7-9 to TRBJ1-4, with 7 bases matching TRBD1. The CDR3 covers 19 residues. The V segment lost 4 bases and the J segment 4 bases; nucleotides outside the gene matches: 18. Per germline, CDR1 SEHNR and CDR2 FQNEAQ (reference sequence). Written as DNA, the CDR3 is TGTGCCAGCAGCTATGACAAGGGGGCCCTCGAAGCGAGTAATGAAAAACTGTTTTTT. It codes for CASSYDKGALEASNEKLFF. The entire variable domain, with the rest obtained from reference TRBV7-9 and TRBJ1-4, is as follows: DTGVSQNPRHKITKRGQNVTFRCDPISEHNRLYWYRQTLGQGPEFLTYFQNEAQLEKSRLLSDRFSAERPKGSFSTLEIQRTEQGDSAMYLCASSYDKGALEASNEKLFFGSGTQLSVL.

This chain links TRBV10-3 with TRBJ1-5, with D uncertain. Germline lookup yields CDR1 ENHRY and CDR2 SYGVKD. CDR3 size: 16 residues. The ends were cut back, 0 bases at V and 2 bases at J, with 11 bases in the middle. CDR3 loop: CAISESNELGNQPQHF. The CDR3 DNA reads as TGTGCCATCAGTGAGTCGAACGAGCTGGGCAATCAGCCCCAGCATTTT.

The genes are TRBV5-1 and TRBJ2-1; 7 bases align to TRBD2. Germline V gene sequence: CDR1 SGHRS, CDR2 YFSETQ. Losses at the gene ends were 7 bases for V and 4 bases for J; bases not matched to a gene: 14. The CDR3 spans 16 residues. In nucleotides, the CDR3 is TGCGCCAGCGCCTCAGGAGGGTCTAGCGGATACAATGAGCAGTTCTTC. Encoded protein: CASASGGSSGYNEQFF.

V is TRBV29-1 and J is TRBJ1-1; weak D call: TRBD1 (5 bases). Germline CDR1 is SQVTM and CDR2 is ANQGSEA. This CDR3 contains 13 residues. The V and J ends lost 5 bases and 1 base respectively, with 11 bases between them. The CDR3 protein is CSVRTGGNTEAFF. In nucleotides, the CDR3 is TGCAGCGTTCGGACCGGGGGGAACACTGAAGCTTTCTTT.

The genes are TRBV7-3 and TRBJ2-3; D is unclear. The CDR3 runs 15 residues. Looked up from germline, CDR1 is SGHTA and CDR2 is FQGTGA. The ends were cut back, 5 bases at V and 4 bases at J, with 16 bases in the middle. The CDR3 DNA is TGTGCCAGCAGCATTCTAGGGAAAGTAGCAGATACGCAGTATTTT. It translates to CASSILGKVADTQYF.

This clone was seen a single time. The rearrangement joins TRBV14 to TRBJ1-2; the D gene is possibly TRBD1 (6 bases). Germline CDR1 and CDR2: SGHDN and FVKESK. CDR3 length: 14 amino acids. V was trimmed by 5 bases and J by 8 bases, leaving 18 bases between them. The CDR3 sequence is CASSSAHRVSGYTF. The CDR3 bases are TGTGCCAGCAGCTCCGCCCACAGGGTCAGCGGCTACACCTTC.

The J gene is TRBJ2-1, the V gene TRBV4-2, with TRBD2 matching over 8 bases. The CDR3 length is 14 residues. V shed 6 bases, J shed 5 bases, and the junction held 6 bases outside the gene matches. Germline-derived CDR1 and CDR2 are LGHNA and YNFKEQ. The CDR3 loop reads CASRGLGADNEQFF. The CDR3, as DNA: TGTGCCAGCAGGGGACTAGGGGCCGACAATGAGCAGTTCTTC.

The chain is built from TRBV19 and TRBJ2-7, with TRBD2 as a possible D gene (6 bases). The V end lost 1 base, the J end lost 5 bases, and 15 bases lay between the germline ends. CDR1 is LNHDA, CDR2 SQIVND, per germline (reference sequence). The length of the CDR3 is 15 residues. Here the CDR3 DNA reads TGTGCCAGTAGTATAGTCGGAGGGCCGGAAAACGAGCAGTACTTC. This encodes CASSIVGGPENEQYF.

In its sample, this clone was seen a few times. The V call is TRBV30, the J call TRBJ2-1, with D perhaps matching TRBD2 (6 bases). This CDR3 contains 14 residues. Germline lookup yields CDR1 GTSNPN and CDR2 SVGIG (reference sequence). The V end lost 0 bases, the J end lost 8 bases, and 14 bases lay between the germline ends. CDR3 loop: CAWSVSGSRHEQFF. Here the CDR3 DNA reads TGTGCCTGGAGTGTTAGCGGAAGTAGGCATGAGCAGTTCTTC.

The chain combines TRBV14 with TRBJ1-1, with D unresolved. The V and J ends lost 2 bases and 4 bases respectively, with 17 bases between them. CDR1 and CDR2 from the germline V gene are SGHDN and FVKESK. This CDR3 spans 16 amino acids. The DNA for the CDR3 is TGTGCCAGCAGCCAATCGGGCACCGGGATGGTCACTGAAGCTTTCTTT. Its protein product is CASSQSGTGMVTEAFF.

This clone was found once. This sequence joins TRBV3-1 (or the pseudogene TRBV3-2) and TRBJ2-7; D may be TRBD2 (6 bases). The V and J ends lost 1 base and 10 bases respectively, with 17 bases between them. The CDR3 spans 14 residues. The germline V gene has CDR1 LGHDT and CDR2 YNNKEL (reference sequence). The CDR3, as DNA: TGTGCCAGCAGCCAAGGCGGGGTAAAGATGTCACAGTACTTC. Translated: CASSQGGVKMSQYF.

This clone was counted a single time. This chain links TRBV21-1 with TRBJ2-7; the table's D call, TRBD1, was not checked against the DNA. TRBV21-1 constitutes a pseudogene. The CDR3 is 15 amino acids. Here the CDR3 reads CASSKQRGKVREQYF. The CDR3 DNA sequence: TGTGCCAGCAGCAAACAAAGGGGAAAGGTACGGGAGCAGTACTTC.

The chain has TRBV6-5 and TRBJ1-1, with TRBD1 matching 9 bases. The CDR3 extends over 14 amino acids. Germline lookup yields CDR1 MNHEY and CDR2 SVGAGI. The trim removed 6 bases at V and 0 bases at J, leaving 2 bases unmatched. CDR3 sequence (DNA): TGTGCCAGCAGCACAGGGGGCTTGAACACTGAAGCTTTCTTT. Translation: CASSTGGLNTEAFF.

This clone was seen a single time. The chain is built from TRBV27 and TRBJ2-2; 10 bases align to TRBD1. Germline V gene sequence: CDR1 MNHEY, CDR2 SMNVEV (reference sequence). There are 16 residues in the CDR3. With V trimmed by 2 bases and J by 3 bases, 3 bases remained unmatched. Here the CDR3 DNA reads TGTGCCAGCAGTTTAGGGACAGGGGAATACACCGGGGAGCTGTTTTTT. This gives the protein CASSLGTGEYTGELFF.

The gene calls are TRBV6-6 and TRBJ2-6, with 7 nucleotides matching TRBD1. Germline V gene lookup returns CDR1 MNHNY and CDR2 SVGAGI (reference sequence). This CDR3 region has 15 residues. V shed 6 bases, J shed 4 bases, and the junction held 6 bases outside the gene matches. The CDR3 DNA reads TGTGCCAGCAGACTCGACAGGGTCGGGGCCAACGTCCTGACTTTC. Protein sequence: CASRLDRVGANVLTF.

This chain uses TRBV6-8 with TRBJ2-4; D is unclear. Germline CDR1 is MNHGY and CDR2 is SAAAGT. The CDR3 totals 19 residues. V was pared by 0 bases and J by 3 bases, with 21 bases between. The CDR3 DNA reads TGTGCCAGCAGTTACTCGATACGTTACAGCTTAAAGGGCAAAAACATTCAGTACTTC. It yields the protein CASSYSIRYSLKGKNIQYF.

This clone was detected only once. The chain combines TRBV5-6 with TRBJ1-2; D remains unclear. Germline values: CDR1 SGHDT, CDR2 YYEEEE. The CDR3 is 15 residues long. Trimming removed 2 bases from V and 1 base from J, with 12 bases in between. Written as DNA, the CDR3 is TGTGCCAGCAGCTTAAGCGGGCTTTTTAACTATGGCTACACCTTC. It specifies CASSLSGLFNYGYTF.

This clone showed up just a few times. The chain is built from TRBV6-5 and TRBJ1-1; D is unclear. Deletions cut 6 bases from V and 1 base from J, with 12 bases between. CDR3 length: 14 residues. Germline values: CDR1 MNHEY, CDR2 SVGAGI. The CDR3 sequence is CASSAQNKNTEAFF. CDR3 in DNA: TGTGCCAGCAGCGCACAGAATAAGAACACTGAAGCTTTCTTT.

Turning to this clone: The junction departs from the called germline gene at one end, perhaps through a read error. V usage is TRBV5-6 and J usage is TRBJ1-2, with D unresolved. CDR1 SGHDT and CDR2 YYEEEE come from the germline V gene. The CDR3 has 13 residues. CDR3 coding DNA: TGTGCCAGCAGCCCCTTCCGGGGTGGTCGGTCTATCTTC. It is translated as CASSPFRGGRSIF.

The chain combines TRBV19 with TRBJ1-3, with D unclear. The V end lost 2 bases, the J end lost 0 bases, and 11 bases lay between the germline ends. Looked up from germline, CDR1 is LNHDA and CDR2 is SQIVND (reference sequence). The CDR3 extends over 16 amino acids. CDR3 DNA: TGTGCCAGTAGTATATGGCTGTCGGACTCTGGAAACACCATATATTTT. Its protein is CASSIWLSDSGNTIYF.

The J gene is TRBJ2-3, the V gene TRBV5-4, with D unresolved. Between the trimmed V and J ends, which lost 5 bases and 0 bases, there was a span of 13 bases. Germline CDR1 SGHNT, CDR2 YYREEE (reference sequence). The CDR3 extends over 15 amino acids. The CDR3 protein is CASSWALTSTDTQYF. DNA of the CDR3: TGTGCCAGCAGTTGGGCACTAACTAGCACAGATACGCAGTATTTT.